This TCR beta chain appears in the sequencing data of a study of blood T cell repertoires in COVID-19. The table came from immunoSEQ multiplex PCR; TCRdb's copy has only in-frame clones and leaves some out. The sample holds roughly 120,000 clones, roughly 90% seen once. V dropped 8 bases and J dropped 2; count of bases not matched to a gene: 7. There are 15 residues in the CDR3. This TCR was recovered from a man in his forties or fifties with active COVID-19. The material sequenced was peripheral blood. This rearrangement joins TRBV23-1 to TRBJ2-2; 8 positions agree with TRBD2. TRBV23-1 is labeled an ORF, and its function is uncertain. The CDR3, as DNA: TGCGCCAGCCGCCAGCGGGGGCTTAACACCGGGGAGCTGTTTTTT. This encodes CASRQRGLNTGELFF.